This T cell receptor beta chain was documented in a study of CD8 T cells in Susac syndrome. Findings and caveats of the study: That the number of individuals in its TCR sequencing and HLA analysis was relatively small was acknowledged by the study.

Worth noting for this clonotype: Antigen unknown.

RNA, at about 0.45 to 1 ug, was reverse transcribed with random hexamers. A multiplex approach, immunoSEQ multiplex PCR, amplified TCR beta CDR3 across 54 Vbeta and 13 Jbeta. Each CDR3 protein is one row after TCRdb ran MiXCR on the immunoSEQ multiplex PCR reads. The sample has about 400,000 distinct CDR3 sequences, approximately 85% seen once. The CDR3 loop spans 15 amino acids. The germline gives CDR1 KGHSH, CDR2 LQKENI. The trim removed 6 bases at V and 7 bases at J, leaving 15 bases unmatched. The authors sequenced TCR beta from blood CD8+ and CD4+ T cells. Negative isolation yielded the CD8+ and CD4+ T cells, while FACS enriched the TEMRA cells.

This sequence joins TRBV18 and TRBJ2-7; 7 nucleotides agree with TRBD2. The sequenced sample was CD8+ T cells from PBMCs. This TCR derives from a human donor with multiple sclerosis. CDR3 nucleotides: TGTGCCAGCTCCTTATCCCGGGACTACCAGAGTGAGCAGTACTTC. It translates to CASSLSRDYQSEQYF.